The 16 T cell receptor beta chains below all came from one sample that was sequenced in a study of cytomegalovirus exposure and HLA in healthy donors. Amplification used 60 Vbeta primers and 13 Jbeta primers. TCRdb's copy holds only in-frame clones and misses some; the assay was immunoSEQ multiplex PCR. The sample shows over 90,000 clones, roughly 79% of them seen only once. The sample taken for sequencing was PBMCs. These receptors all stem from a woman in her 70s in good health and CMV-seropositive.

V gene TRBV28 combines with J gene TRBJ2-7; D might be TRBD2 (5 bases). From germline, CDR1 is MDHEN and CDR2 SYDVKM. V lost 7 bases and J 4 bases, leaving 17 bases between the germline ends. The CDR3 contains 14 residues. The DNA of the CDR3 is TGTGCCAGCACCCATGCACGCCTAGCTTACGAGCAGTACTTC. As protein: CASTHARLAYEQYF.

The V and J genes are TRBV4-1 and TRBJ1-2, with a weak D call TRBD1 (6 bases). The CDR3 is 14 residues long. V lost 1 base, J lost 6 bases, and 12 bases lay in between. Germline lookup yields CDR1 MGHRA and CDR2 YSYEKL. As DNA, the CDR3 is TGCGCCAGCAGCCAAGCAGGGGTGATCGATGGCTACACCTTC. It specifies CASSQAGVIDGYTF.

The V and J genes are TRBV30 and TRBJ1-4, with TRBD1 identical over 8 bases. CDR3 length: 15 amino acids. Unmatched junction bases numbered 10, after V lost 2 bases and J lost 8 bases. Germline CDR1 reads GTSNPN; CDR2 reads SVGIG (reference sequence). The chain's CDR3 is CAWSLRQGKGEKLFF. The CDR3 DNA follows: TGTGCCTGGAGTCTTCGACAGGGGAAGGGAGAAAAACTGTTTTTT.

V is TRBV6-4 and J is TRBJ2-2; 10 nucleotides line up with TRBD2. J gave up 8 bases and V 6 bases, and 15 bases lay outside the gene matches. CDR3 length: 17 amino acids. Germline CDR1 and CDR2: MRHNA and SNTAGT. This CDR3 is CASSPWASGGAGGELFF. CDR3 in DNA: TGTGCCAGCAGCCCTTGGGCTAGCGGGGGCGCCGGTGGGGAGCTGTTTTTT.

The V and J genes are TRBV7-3 and TRBJ1-2; D remains unclear. Germline lookup yields CDR1 SGHTA and CDR2 FQGTGA. V was pared by 0 bases and J by 4 bases, with 12 bases between. This CDR3 spans 15 amino acids. CDR3 DNA sequence: TGTGCCAGCAGCTTAACTTCGGGGTCGAGCTATGGCTACACCTTC. Amino acid sequence: CASSLTSGSSYGYTF.

The CDR3: CSVPLAGGPSNNEQFF. Written as DNA, the CDR3 is TGCAGCGTTCCACTAGCGGGAGGGCCTTCCAACAATGAGCAGTTCTTC. V and J are TRBV29-1 and TRBJ2-1, with 13 bases identical to TRBD2. The CDR3 extends over 16 amino acids. Looked up from germline, CDR1 is SQVTM and CDR2 is ANQGSEA. Losses at the gene ends were 5 bases for V and 5 bases for J; bases not matched to a gene: 9.

This rearrangement joins TRBV11-1 to TRBJ2-1; 9 nucleotides align to TRBD1. The trim removed 1 base at V and 9 bases at J, leaving 10 bases unmatched. Germline CDR1 reads SGHAT; CDR2 reads FQDESV (reference sequence). CDR3 length equals 16 residues. The chain's CDR3 is CASSLVGQGLNGEQFF. In DNA, the CDR3 is TGTGCCAGCAGCTTAGTGGGACAGGGCTTGAACGGTGAGCAGTTCTTC.

There are a few counts of this clone. V gene TRBV7-9 combines with J gene TRBJ2-5; TRBD2 agrees at 8 bases. This CDR3 comprises 14 residues. Germline trimming cut 5 bases from V and 5 bases from J; bases unmatched to any gene: 7. Germline lookup yields CDR1 SEHNR and CDR2 FQNEAQ (reference sequence). In nucleotides, the CDR3 is TGTGCCAGCAGCATGAGCGGGGGCCGGGAGACCCAGTACTTC. Translating gives CASSMSGGRETQYF.

The chain links TRBV12-5 to TRBJ2-7; possible D gene TRBD1, 5 bases. This CDR3 contains 13 residues. The germline gives CDR1 LGHNT, CDR2 FRNRAP. Trimming took off 0 bases at V and 7 bases at J, with 10 bases between the two ends. The CDR3 bases are TGTGCTAGTGGTTTGGTACAGGACACTGAGCAGTACTTC. It codes for CASGLVQDTEQYF.

The chain combines TRBV2 with TRBJ2-1, with TRBD2 matching over 8 bases. Germline CDR1 SNHLY, CDR2 FYNNEI. The CDR3 loop spans 14 amino acids. The junction had 12 bases not matched to a gene; V was cut back by 5 bases and J by 12 bases. The CDR3 nucleotides read TGTGCCAGCAGTCCCACCGGGGGGGTCAGGGGGCAGTTCTTC. Protein: CASSPTGGVRGQFF.

This chain links TRBV18 with TRBJ2-3; D might be TRBD1 (6 bases). This CDR3 is 16 amino acids long. The germline CDR1 and CDR2 sequences are KGHSH and LQKENI. The V gene lost 6 bases and the J gene lost 4 bases, with 20 bases spanning the gap. The CDR3, as DNA: TGTGCCAGCTCGCCTACACAGGGTTCGTACGCAGATACGCAGTATTTT. Translating gives CASSPTQGSYADTQYF. Complete variable domain (other parts from reference TRBV18 and TRBJ2-3): NAGVMQNPRHLVRRRGQEARLRCSPMKGHSHVYWYRQLPEEGLKFMVYLQKENIIDESGMPKERFSAEFPKEGPSILRIQQVVRGDSAAYFCASSPTQGSYADTQYFGPGTRLTVL.

V is TRBV21-1 and J is TRBJ2-5; the table's D call, TRBD1, has no DNA check behind it. TRBV21-1 represents a pseudogene. The CDR3 consists of 14 residues. The CDR3 nucleotides are TGTGCCAGCAACCCAGACAGAACCCAAGAGACCCAGTACTTC. It yields the protein CASNPDRTQETQYF.

This chain uses TRBV19 with TRBJ2-5, with 8 bases lining up with TRBD1. This CDR3 spans 14 amino acids. From germline, CDR1 is LNHDA and CDR2 SQIVND (reference sequence). V trimming: 6 bases; J trimming: 4 bases; junction bases outside the gene matches: 7. The CDR3 sequence: CASRRDRRTETQYF. CDR3 sequence (DNA): TGTGCCAGTAGGAGGGACAGGAGGACAGAGACCCAGTACTTC.

The chain recombines TRBV5-4 with TRBJ1-2; TRBD1 matches 10 bases. Germline V gene sequence: CDR1 SGHNT, CDR2 YYREEE (reference sequence). J was trimmed by 0 bases and V by 3 bases; bases with no gene match: 8. CDR3 size: 17 residues. The CDR3 is CASSSTGGSRANYGYTF. The CDR3 DNA follows: TGTGCCAGCAGCTCGACAGGGGGCTCCCGGGCTAACTATGGCTACACCTTC.

This clone was counted a single time. The rearrangement uses TRBV4-3 and TRBJ1-2; no clear D gene. Trimming pared 0 bases from V and 4 bases from J, leaving 9 bases between. This CDR3 comprises 14 residues. Germline CDR1 and CDR2: LGHNA and YSLEER. The CDR3 DNA follows: TGCGCCAGCAGCCAAGATCGTCAGGTCTATGGCTACACCTTC. This sequence encodes CASSQDRQVYGYTF.

This chain links TRBV6-5 with TRBJ1-6; a possible D gene is TRBD1 (5 bases). The V end was cut by 0 bases, the J end by 6 bases, with 12 bases between. Germline V gene sequence: CDR1 MNHEY, CDR2 SVGAGI. The CDR3 consists of 16 residues. This CDR3 is CASSYSKDISNSPLHF. CDR3 nucleotide sequence: TGTGCCAGCAGTTACTCGAAGGACATCTCTAATTCACCCCTCCACTTT.